A selection of T cell receptor beta chains follows, all from one sample in a study of blood T cell repertoires in COVID-19. The table came from immunoSEQ multiplex PCR; TCRdb's copy has only in-frame clones and leaves some out. Among around 70,000 clones, around 86% were seen once, and the ten largest hold roughly 28%. Sequencing was performed on peripheral blood. The source is a woman aged 80 or older with active or convalescent COVID-19. Both conserved end residues are part of each CDR3. The D gene is left open where the match is weak. Clone size, where shown, is once, few, many, or a class for clones that have expanded.

J: TRBJ2-3; size: NA; D: TRBD2; V: TRBV6-4; CDR3: CASSGSSSGSPTDTQYF; DNA: TGTGCCAGCAGTGGATCTTCCAGCGGGAGTCCCACAGATACGCAGTATTTT
J: TRBJ2-1; size: NA; D: NA; V: TRBV12-3/TRBV12-4; CDR3: CASSFLLALEQFF; DNA: TGTGCCAGCAGTTTCTTACTCGCTCTTGAGCAGTTCTTC
J: TRBJ1-2; size: NA; D: NA; V: TRBV13; CDR3: CASSSPRSDYGYTF; DNA: TGTGCCAGCAGCTCCCCCCGCAGCGACTATGGCTACACCTTC
J: TRBJ2-7; size: NA; D: TRBD1; V: TRBV10-3; CDR3: CAIRRGPNDYEQYF; DNA: TGTGCCATCAGGAGGGGGCCCAACGACTACGAGCAGTACTTC
J: TRBJ1-1; size: NA; D: NA; V: TRBV9; CDR3: CASSGQGSEAFF; DNA: TGTGCCAGCAGCGGGCAGGGCTCTGAAGCTTTCTTT
J: TRBJ2-2; size: NA; D: NA; V: TRBV11-2; CDR3: CASSSNTGFFGELFF; DNA: TGTGCCAGCAGCTCGAACACAGGGTTTTTCGGGGAGCTGTTTTTT
J: TRBJ2-2; size: few; D: NA; V: TRBV4-1; CDR3: CASSQVAGRTGELFF; DNA: TGCGCCAGCAGCCAGGTGGCAGGGAGGACCGGGGAGCTGTTTTTT
J: TRBJ2-4; size: once; D: TRBD1; V: TRBV2; CDR3: CATYRGNIQYF; DNA: TGTGCCACATACAGGGGAAACATTCAGTACTTC
J: TRBJ2-2; size: NA; D: TRBD2; V: TRBV10-3; CDR3: CAISVASVGLGTGELFF; DNA: TGTGCCATCAGTGTGGCGTCTGTTGGACTAGGCACCGGGGAGCTGTTTTTT
J: TRBJ1-2; size: NA; D: TRBD1; V: TRBV11-2; CDR3: CASSLGTGGVSYGYTF; DNA: TGTGCCAGCAGCTTGGGAACAGGGGGCGTGAGCTATGGCTACACCTTC
J: TRBJ2-1; size: NA; D: TRBD2; V: TRBV4-3; CDR3: CASSQTSGRPYNEQFF; DNA: TGCGCCAGCAGCCAGACTAGCGGGCGACCCTACAATGAGCAGTTCTTC
J: TRBJ1-2; size: NA; D: NA; V: TRBV6-5; CDR3: CASSFRPQGGYTF; DNA: TGTGCCAGCAGTTTTAGGCCGCAGGGTGGCTACACCTTC